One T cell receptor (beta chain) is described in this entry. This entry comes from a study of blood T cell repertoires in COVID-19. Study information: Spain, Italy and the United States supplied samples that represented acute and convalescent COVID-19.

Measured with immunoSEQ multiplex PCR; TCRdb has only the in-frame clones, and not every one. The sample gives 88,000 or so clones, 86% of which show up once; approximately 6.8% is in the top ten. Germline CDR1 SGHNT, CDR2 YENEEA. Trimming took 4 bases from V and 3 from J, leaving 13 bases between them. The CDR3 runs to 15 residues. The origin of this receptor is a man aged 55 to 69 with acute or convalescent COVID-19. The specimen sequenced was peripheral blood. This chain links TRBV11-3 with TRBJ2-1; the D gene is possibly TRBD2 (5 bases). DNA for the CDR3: TGTGCCAGCAGCTCCGGACTGGAAATCTACAATGAGCAGTTCTTC. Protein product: CASSSGLEIYNEQFF.